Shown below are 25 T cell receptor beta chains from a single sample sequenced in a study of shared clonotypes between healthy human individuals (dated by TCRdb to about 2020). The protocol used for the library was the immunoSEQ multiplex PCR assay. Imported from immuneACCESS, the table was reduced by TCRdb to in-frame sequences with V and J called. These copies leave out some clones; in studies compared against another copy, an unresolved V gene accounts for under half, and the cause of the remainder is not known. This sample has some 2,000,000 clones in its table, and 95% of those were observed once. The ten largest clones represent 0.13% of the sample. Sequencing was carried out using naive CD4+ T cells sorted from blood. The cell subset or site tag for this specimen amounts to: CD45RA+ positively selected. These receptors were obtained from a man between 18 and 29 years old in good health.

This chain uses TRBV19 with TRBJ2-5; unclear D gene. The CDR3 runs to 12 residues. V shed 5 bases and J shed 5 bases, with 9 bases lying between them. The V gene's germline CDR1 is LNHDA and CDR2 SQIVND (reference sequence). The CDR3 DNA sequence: TGTGCCAGTAGTCCTCGTTTTGAGACCCAGTACTTC. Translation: CASSPRFETQYF.

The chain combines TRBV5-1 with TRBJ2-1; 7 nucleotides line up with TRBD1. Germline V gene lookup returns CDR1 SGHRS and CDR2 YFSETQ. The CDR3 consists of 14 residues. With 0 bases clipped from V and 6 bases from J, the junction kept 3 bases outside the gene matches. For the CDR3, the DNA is TGCGCCAGCAGCTTGGAGGGGGCGACCAATGAGCAGTTCTTC. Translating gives CASSLEGATNEQFF.

CDR3 loop: CAILGLYSSYEQYF. In nucleotides, the CDR3 is TGTGCCATCCTAGGTCTCTACTCCTCCTACGAGCAGTACTTC. V usage is TRBV2 and J usage is TRBJ2-7, with D unresolved. Trimming pared 10 bases from V and 0 bases from J, leaving 16 bases between. This CDR3 is built from 14 residues. Germline lookup yields CDR1 SNHLY and CDR2 FYNNEI.

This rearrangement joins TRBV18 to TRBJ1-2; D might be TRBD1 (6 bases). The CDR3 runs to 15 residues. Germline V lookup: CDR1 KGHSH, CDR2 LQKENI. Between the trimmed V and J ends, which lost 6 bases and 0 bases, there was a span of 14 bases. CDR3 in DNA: TGTGCCAGCTCTCCGATGGACAGTTCTAACTATGGCTACACCTTC. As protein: CASSPMDSSNYGYTF.

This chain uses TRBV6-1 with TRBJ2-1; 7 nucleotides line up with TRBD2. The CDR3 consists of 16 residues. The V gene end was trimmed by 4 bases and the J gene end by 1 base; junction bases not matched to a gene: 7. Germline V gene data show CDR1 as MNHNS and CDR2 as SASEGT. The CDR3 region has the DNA TGTGCCAGCAGTGTACGCGGGAGTAGTTCCTACAATGAGCAGTTCTTC. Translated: CASSVRGSSSYNEQFF.

In nucleotides, the CDR3 is TGTGCCAGCTCACCCGCAAACGGGGGACGTATAGCTAACTATGGCTACACCTTC. This sequence encodes CASSPANGGRIANYGYTF. The chain recombines TRBV18 with TRBJ1-2, with D possibly TRBD1 on 5 matching bases. V was trimmed by 3 bases and J by 0 bases, leaving 20 bases between them. The CDR3 is 18 residues long. Germline V gene data show CDR1 as KGHSH and CDR2 as LQKENI.

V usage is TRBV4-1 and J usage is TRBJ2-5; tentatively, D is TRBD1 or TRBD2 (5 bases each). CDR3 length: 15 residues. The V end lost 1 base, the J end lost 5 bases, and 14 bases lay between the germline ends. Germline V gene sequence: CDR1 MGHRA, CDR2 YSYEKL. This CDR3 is CASSQGGTVGETQYF. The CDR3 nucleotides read TGCGCCAGCAGCCAAGGAGGGACCGTGGGCGAGACCCAGTACTTC.

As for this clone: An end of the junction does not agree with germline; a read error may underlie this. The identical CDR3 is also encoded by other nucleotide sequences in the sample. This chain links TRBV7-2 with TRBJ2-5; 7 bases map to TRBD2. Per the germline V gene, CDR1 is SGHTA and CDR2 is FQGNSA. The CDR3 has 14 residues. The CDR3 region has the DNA TGTGCCAGCAGCCTAGCAGGAGCGGGGGAGACCCAGTACTTC. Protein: CASSLAGAGETQYF. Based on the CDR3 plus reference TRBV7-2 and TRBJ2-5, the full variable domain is GAGVSQSPSNKVTEKGKDVELRCDPISGHTALYWYRQSLGQGLEFLIYFQGNSAPDKSGLPSDRFSAERTGGSVSTLTIQRTQQEDSAVYLCASSLAGAGETQYFGPGTRLLVL.

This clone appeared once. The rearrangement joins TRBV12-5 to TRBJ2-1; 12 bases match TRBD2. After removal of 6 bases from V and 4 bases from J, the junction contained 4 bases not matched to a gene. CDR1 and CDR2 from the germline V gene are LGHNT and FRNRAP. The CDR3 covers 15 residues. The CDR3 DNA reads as TGTGCTAGTGGCTGGGGGACTAGCGGGTACAATGAGCAGTTCTTC. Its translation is CASGWGTSGYNEQFF.

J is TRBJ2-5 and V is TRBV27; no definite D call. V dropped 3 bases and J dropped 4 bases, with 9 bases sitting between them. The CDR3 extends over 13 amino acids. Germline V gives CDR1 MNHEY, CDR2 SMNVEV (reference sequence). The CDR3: CASSFFFRETQYF. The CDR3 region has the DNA TGTGCCAGCAGTTTTTTCTTCAGAGAGACCCAGTACTTC.

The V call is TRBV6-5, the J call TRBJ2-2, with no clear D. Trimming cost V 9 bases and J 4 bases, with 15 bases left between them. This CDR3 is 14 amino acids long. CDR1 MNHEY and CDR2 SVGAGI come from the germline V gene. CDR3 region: CASGGRTPTGELFF. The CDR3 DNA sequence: TGTGCCAGTGGCGGCAGAACTCCCACCGGGGAGCTGTTTTTT.

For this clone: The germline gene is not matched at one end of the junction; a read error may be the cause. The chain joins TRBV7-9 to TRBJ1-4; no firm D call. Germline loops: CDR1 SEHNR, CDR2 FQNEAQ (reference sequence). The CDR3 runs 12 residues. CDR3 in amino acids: CASSLAREKLFF. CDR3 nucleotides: TGTGCCAGCAGCCTAGCCCGGGAAAAACTGTTTTTT. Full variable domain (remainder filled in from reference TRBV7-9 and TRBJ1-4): DTGVSQNPRHKITKRGQNVTFRCDPISEHNRLYWYRQTLGQGPEFLTYFQNEAQLEKSRLLSDRFSAERPKGSFSTLEIQRTEQGDSAMYLCASSLAREKLFFGSGTQLSVL.

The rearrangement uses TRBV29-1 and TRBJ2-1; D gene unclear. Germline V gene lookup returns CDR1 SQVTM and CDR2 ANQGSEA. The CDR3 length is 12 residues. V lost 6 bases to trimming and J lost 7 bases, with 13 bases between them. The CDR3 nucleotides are TGCAGCGTCCACAGCCAACCAAATGAGCAGTTCTTC. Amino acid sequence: CSVHSQPNEQFF.

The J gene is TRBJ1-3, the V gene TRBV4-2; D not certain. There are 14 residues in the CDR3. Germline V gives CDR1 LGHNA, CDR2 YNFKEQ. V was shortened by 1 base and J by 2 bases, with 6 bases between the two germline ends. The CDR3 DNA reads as TGTGCCAGCAGCCAAGTCGGGCCTGGAAACACCATATATTTT. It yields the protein CASSQVGPGNTIYF.

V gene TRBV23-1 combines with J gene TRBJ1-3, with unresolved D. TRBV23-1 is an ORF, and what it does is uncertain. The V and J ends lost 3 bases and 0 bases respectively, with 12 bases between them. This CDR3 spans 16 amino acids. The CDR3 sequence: CASSHRGIRSGNTIYF. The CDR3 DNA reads TGCGCCAGCAGTCATCGGGGAATCCGCTCTGGAAACACCATATATTTT.

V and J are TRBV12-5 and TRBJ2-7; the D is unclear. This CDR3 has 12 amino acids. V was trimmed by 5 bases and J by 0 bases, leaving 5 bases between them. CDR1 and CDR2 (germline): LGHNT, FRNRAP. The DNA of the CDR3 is TGTGCTAGTGGTATTCTCTCCTACGAGCAGTACTTC. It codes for CASGILSYEQYF.

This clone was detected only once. Here the CDR3 reads CASTRGLAGGTDTQYF. In DNA form, the CDR3 reads TGTGCCAGCACGCGGGGACTAGCGGGGGGGACAGATACGCAGTATTTT. This sequence joins TRBV28 and TRBJ2-3, with TRBD2 identical over 16 bases. Germline-derived CDR1 and CDR2 are MDHEN and SYDVKM. The CDR3 extends over 16 amino acids. The V gene end was trimmed by 7 bases and the J gene end by 3 bases; junction bases not matched to a gene: 4.

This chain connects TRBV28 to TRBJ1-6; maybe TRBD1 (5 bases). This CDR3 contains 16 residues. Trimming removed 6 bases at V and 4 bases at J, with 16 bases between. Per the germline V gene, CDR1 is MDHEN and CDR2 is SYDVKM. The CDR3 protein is CASRRGSGVYNSPLHF. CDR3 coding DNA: TGTGCCAGCAGACGCGGATCGGGGGTATATAATTCACCCCTCCACTTT.

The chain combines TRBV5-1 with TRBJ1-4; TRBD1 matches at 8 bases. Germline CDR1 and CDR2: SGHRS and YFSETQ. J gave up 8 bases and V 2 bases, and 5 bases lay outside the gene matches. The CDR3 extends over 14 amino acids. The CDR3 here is CASSFSQGAEKLFF. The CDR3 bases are TGCGCCAGCAGCTTCAGCCAGGGGGCGGAAAAACTGTTTTTT.

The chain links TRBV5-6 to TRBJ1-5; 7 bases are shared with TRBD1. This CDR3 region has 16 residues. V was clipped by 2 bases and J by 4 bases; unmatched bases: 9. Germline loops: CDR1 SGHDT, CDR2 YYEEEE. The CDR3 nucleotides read TGTGCCAGCAGCTTTCGTACGACAGGGACGAATCAGCCCCAGCATTTT. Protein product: CASSFRTTGTNQPQHF.

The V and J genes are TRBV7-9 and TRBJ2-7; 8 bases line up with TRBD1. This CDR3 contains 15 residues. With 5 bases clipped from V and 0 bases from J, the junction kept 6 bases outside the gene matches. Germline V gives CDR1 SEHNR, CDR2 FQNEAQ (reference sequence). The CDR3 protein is CASSLDRGSSYEQYF. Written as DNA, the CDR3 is TGTGCCAGCAGCCTTGACAGGGGTAGCTCCTACGAGCAGTACTTC. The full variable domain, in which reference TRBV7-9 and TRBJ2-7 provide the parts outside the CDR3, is DTGVSQNPRHKITKRGQNVTFRCDPISEHNRLYWYRQTLGQGPEFLTYFQNEAQLEKSRLLSDRFSAERPKGSFSTLEIQRTEQGDSAMYLCASSLDRGSSYEQYFGPGTRLTVT.

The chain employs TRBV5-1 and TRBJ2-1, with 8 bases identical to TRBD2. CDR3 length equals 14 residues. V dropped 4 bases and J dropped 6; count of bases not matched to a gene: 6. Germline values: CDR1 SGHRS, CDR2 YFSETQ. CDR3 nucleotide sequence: TGCGCCAGCAGCGTGACTAGCGCCGTCAATGAGCAGTTCTTC. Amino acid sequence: CASSVTSAVNEQFF.

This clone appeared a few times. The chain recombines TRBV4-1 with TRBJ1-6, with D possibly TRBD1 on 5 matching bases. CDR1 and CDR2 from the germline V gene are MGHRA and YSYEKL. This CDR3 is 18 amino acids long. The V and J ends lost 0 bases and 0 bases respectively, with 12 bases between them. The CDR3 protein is CASSQDLQGSSYNSPLHF. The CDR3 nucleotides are TGCGCCAGCAGCCAAGATCTTCAGGGAAGCTCCTATAATTCACCCCTCCACTTT.

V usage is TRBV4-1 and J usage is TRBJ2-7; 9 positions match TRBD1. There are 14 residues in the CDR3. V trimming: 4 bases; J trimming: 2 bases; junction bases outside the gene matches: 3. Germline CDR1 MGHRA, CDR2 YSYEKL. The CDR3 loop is CASSPGQGTYEQYF. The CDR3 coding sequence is TGCGCCAGCAGCCCGGGACAGGGAACCTACGAGCAGTACTTC.

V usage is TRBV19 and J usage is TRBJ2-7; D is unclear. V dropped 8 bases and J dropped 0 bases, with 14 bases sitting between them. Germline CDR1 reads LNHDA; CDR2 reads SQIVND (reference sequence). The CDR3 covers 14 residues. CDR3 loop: CASARTGSSYEQYF. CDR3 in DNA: TGTGCCAGTGCCCGGACCGGCAGCTCCTACGAGCAGTACTTC.